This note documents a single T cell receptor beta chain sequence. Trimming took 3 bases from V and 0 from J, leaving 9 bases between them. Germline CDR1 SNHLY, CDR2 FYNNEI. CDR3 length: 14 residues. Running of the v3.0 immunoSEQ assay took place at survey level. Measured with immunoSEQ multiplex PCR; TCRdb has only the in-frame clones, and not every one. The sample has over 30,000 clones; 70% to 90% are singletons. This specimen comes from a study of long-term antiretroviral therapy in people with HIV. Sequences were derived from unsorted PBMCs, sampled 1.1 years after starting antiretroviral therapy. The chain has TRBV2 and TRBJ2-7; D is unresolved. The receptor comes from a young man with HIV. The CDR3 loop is CASSDGHSSYEQYF. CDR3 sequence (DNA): TGTGCCAGCAGTGATGGGCACAGCTCCTACGAGCAGTACTTC.